Below, 10 T cell receptor beta chains from the same sample are listed, as sequenced in a study of human T cells and chemical hapten exposure. The time point was: patch test 2, 6 weeks after DPC sensitization. Treatment here: therapeutic diphenylcyclopropenone sensitization with weekly scalp DPC. TCRdb passed the RACE reads through MiXCR, listing each CDR3 protein once. The sample contains about 85,000 distinct CDR3 sequences, approximately 10% of which appear only once. The sample was whole blood, taken in connection with sensitization to the hapten diphenylcyclopropenone (DPC). These TCRs come from a man aged 18 to 29 with alopecia areata. Some clones in this sample may be carry-over from other donors' samples.

This clonotype was counted many times. The CDR3 coding sequence is TGCAGCGTTTTAGGGCTTGACACTGAAGCTTTCTTT. Translated, it gives CSVLGLDTEAFF. The J gene is TRBJ1-1, the V gene TRBV29-1; D remains unclear. CDR3 length equals 12 residues. V lost 5 bases and J lost 3, with 10 bases in between. Germline lookup yields CDR1 SQVTM and CDR2 ANQGSEA.

Details on this clonotype: This clone may be a read error of a much larger clone one base away. The chain has TRBV21-1 and TRBJ2-2; the table's D call, TRBD1, was not checked against the DNA. TRBV21-1 is a recognized pseudogene. This CDR3 contains 17 residues. The CDR3: CASCKAKTERGTGELFF. The CDR3 DNA reads as TGTGCCAGCTGCAAAGCAAAGACAGAGCGAGGCACCGGGGAGCTGTTTTTT.

This clonotype has at least ten counts. The chain carries TRBV10-3 and TRBJ2-6, with D possibly being TRBD1 (5 bases). The CDR3 consists of 16 residues. V lost 6 bases and J 4 bases, leaving 16 bases between the germline ends. Germline CDR1 reads ENHRY; CDR2 reads SYGVKD. CDR3 loop: CAISLLGQAGANVLTF. CDR3 DNA: TGTGCCATCAGCCTTCTGGGGCAAGCCGGGGCCAACGTCCTGACTTTC.

This clonotype was counted at least ten times. The rearrangement uses TRBV12-3 or TRBV12-4 and TRBJ2-1; D is possibly TRBD1 (5 bases). CDR3 length equals 11 residues. V lost 5 bases, J lost 8 bases, and 7 bases lay in between. DNA of the CDR3: TGTGCCAGCAGTCAAGGGGATGAGCAGTTCTTC. Translated, it gives CASSQGDEQFF.

This clonotype was detected ten times or more. V usage is TRBV19 and J usage is TRBJ1-4, with D perhaps matching TRBD1 (5 bases). CDR3 length: 14 amino acids. V shed 6 bases and J shed 5 bases, with 13 bases lying between them. The germline V gene encodes CDR1 LNHDA and CDR2 SQIVND (reference sequence). The CDR3 sequence: CASRAGTRNEKLFF. CDR3 DNA: TGTGCCAGTAGGGCCGGGACCAGAAATGAAAAACTGTTTTTT. Looking up the rest from reference TRBV19 and TRBJ1-4 gives the full variable domain: DGGITQSPKYLFRKEGQNVTLSCEQNLNHDAMYWYRQDPGQGLRLIYYSQIVNDFQKGDIAEGYSVSREKKESFPLTVTSAQKNPTAFYLCASRAGTRNEKLFFGSGTQLSVL.

The chain recombines TRBV18 with TRBJ2-6; TRBD1 is a possible D gene (5 bases). V was pared by 1 base and J by 3 bases, with 13 bases between. There are 17 residues in the CDR3. Germline loops: CDR1 KGHSH, CDR2 LQKENI. CDR3 region: CASSPRSPTGGANVLTF. CDR3 coding DNA: TGTGCCAGCTCACCACGGAGCCCCACAGGTGGGGCCAACGTCCTGACTTTC.

This clonotype turned up a few times. The V gene is TRBV20-1, the J gene TRBJ1-1; D is undetermined. CDR1 and CDR2 (germline): DFQATT, SNEGSKA (reference sequence). This CDR3 has 13 amino acids. V was trimmed by 3 bases and J by 8 bases, leaving 16 bases between them. The CDR3 region has the DNA TGCAGTGCTAGTGGGTCTAGATTCAGAGAAGCTTTCTTT. Its protein product is CSASGSRFREAFF.

There are a few counts of this clonotype. The chain has TRBV7-2 and TRBJ1-4; D not certain. Germline values: CDR1 SGHTA, CDR2 FQGNSA. This CDR3 spans 14 amino acids. With 1 base removed from V and 8 bases from J, the gap between germline ends came to 11 bases. This CDR3 is CASSLGRGGEKLFF. CDR3 nucleotides: TGTGCCAGCAGCTTAGGGCGAGGAGGAGAAAAACTGTTTTTT. The variable domain in full, with the rest retrieved from reference TRBV7-2 and TRBJ1-4, is GAGVSQSPSNKVTEKGKDVELRCDPISGHTALYWYRQSLGQGLEFLIYFQGNSAPDKSGLPSDRFSAERTGGSVSTLTIQRTQQEDSAVYLCASSLGRGGEKLFFGSGTQLSVL.

The chain recombines TRBV5-1 with TRBJ1-2; the D gene is possibly TRBD1 (5 bases). This CDR3 contains 15 residues. Per the germline V gene, CDR1 is SGHRS and CDR2 is YFSETQ. The V end lost 0 bases, the J end lost 2 bases, and 11 bases lay between the germline ends. The CDR3 here is CASSLGQPLNYGYTF. CDR3 bases: TGCGCCAGCAGCTTGGGACAGCCGCTCAACTATGGCTACACCTTC.

This clonotype was seen more than once but under ten times. The chain couples TRBV4-3 to TRBJ1-2; 9 nucleotides line up with TRBD1. Germline loops: CDR1 LGHNA, CDR2 YSLEER. V lost 3 bases, J lost 4 bases, and 3 bases stayed unmatched. The CDR3 extends over 14 amino acids. This CDR3 reads CASSQGQGVYGYTF. The DNA of the CDR3 is TGCGCCAGCAGCCAGGGACAGGGAGTCTATGGCTACACCTTC.